The sequence of this T cell receptor beta chain was determined in a study of T-cell reconstitution after alpha-beta-depleted transplantation in children. This clonotype has at least ten counts. The library targeted TCRbeta and was prepared with unique molecular identifiers. TCRdb reprocessed the PCR reads via MiXCR and lists one record per CDR3 protein. The sample has 550,000 to 600,000 distinct CDR3 sequences, 23% seen once. In germline, CDR1 is DFQATT, CDR2 SNEGSKA (reference sequence). J lost 0 bases, V lost 3 bases, and 5 bases had no gene match. This CDR3 has 15 residues. The receptor was isolated from a boy under two years old who had a stem cell transplant for acute myeloid leukemia, so the T cells may come from the graft donor. The chain joins TRBV20-1 to TRBJ2-1, with 7 bases lining up with TRBD2. The material sequenced was PBMCs, mostly from graft donor cells, taken 360 days after TCRalphabeta/CD19-depleted stem cell transplant. This CDR3 is CSASGAGSSYNEQFF. The CDR3 DNA is TGCAGTGCTAGTGGAGCGGGGAGCTCCTACAATGAGCAGTTCTTC.